This T cell receptor (beta chain) was observed in a study of T cells in Graves' hyperthyroidism and ophthalmopathy. Trimming left V 3 bases short and J 0 bases short, with 18 bases between. The CDR3 covers 17 residues. CDR1 is MGHRA, CDR2 YSYEKL, per germline. Regions amplified from RNA transcripts were the TCR beta CDR3 regions. Carried out on the TCR CDR3, a first-round RT-PCR used the HTBI primer set. TCRdb itself ran the multiplex PCR reads through MiXCR, one entry per CDR3 protein. The sample records 650,000 to 750,000 distinct CDR3 sequences, approximately 15% being singletons. In this sample, this clonotype turned up a few times.

The sequence came from a woman aged 18-29 years with Graves' hyperthyroidism. The chain has TRBV4-1 and TRBJ2-7; a possible D gene is TRBD2 (5 bases). Material: blood. In nucleotides, the CDR3 is TGCGCCAGCAGCCAGGAGGTGGTCAGCGTTAGCTCCTACGAGCAGTACTTC. It specifies CASSQEVVSVSSYEQYF.